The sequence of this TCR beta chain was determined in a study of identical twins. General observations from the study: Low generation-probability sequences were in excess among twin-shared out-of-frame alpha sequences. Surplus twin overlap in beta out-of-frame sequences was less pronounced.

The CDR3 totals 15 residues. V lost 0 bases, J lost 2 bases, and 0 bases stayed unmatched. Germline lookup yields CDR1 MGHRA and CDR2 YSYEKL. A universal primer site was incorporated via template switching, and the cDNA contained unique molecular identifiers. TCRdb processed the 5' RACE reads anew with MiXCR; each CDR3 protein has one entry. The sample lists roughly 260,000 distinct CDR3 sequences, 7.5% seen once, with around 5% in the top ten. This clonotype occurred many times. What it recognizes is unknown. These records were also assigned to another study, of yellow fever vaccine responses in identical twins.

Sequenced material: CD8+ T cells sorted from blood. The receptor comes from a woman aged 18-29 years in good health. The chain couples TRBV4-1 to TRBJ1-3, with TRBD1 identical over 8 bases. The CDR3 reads CASSQETGAGNTIYF. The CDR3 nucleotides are TGCGCCAGCAGCCAAGAGACAGGGGCTGGAAACACCATATATTTT.